This record looks at one T cell receptor beta chain sequence and its context. Its antigen is still unknown. No base quality information exists; no much larger clone differs at one position. A single peripheral blood draw of approximately 110 mL on average was collected from each donor into heparinised tubes. A BD FACSAria II was used to sort naive, central memory, regulatory and stem cell-like memory CD4+ T cells with a panel that included CD45RO, CCR7, CD25, CD127, CD95 and CD27. A purity above 98% was achieved for all sorted populations. PBMCs were separated immediately by Lymphoprep density gradient centrifugation and were stained directly, without being cultured. To minimize batch effects, samples were stained and sorted in pairs, one healthy donor with one patient per experiment. CDR1 LNHDA and CDR2 SQIVND were looked up in the germline V gene (reference sequence). Measured from the cysteine to the phenylalanine, the CDR3 is 16 residues long. Only the CDR3 DNA stays, 48 bases, in frame from base 1. Unmatched junction bases come to 9, with V trimmed by 7 bases and J by 3 bases.

The High Capacity cDNA Reverse Transcription Kit was used to reverse transcribe all of the isolated RNA, meaning that expressed TCRB transcripts were what got sequenced. Naive, central memory and regulatory T cell samples underwent deep immunoSEQ sequencing, averaging around 3.9 million total reads per sample. Sorted cells were lysed in RLT buffer and RNA was extracted with DNase-treated RNeasy Micro or Mini kits, depending on cell number. To prevent cross-contamination, each cell subset was processed individually, whereas patient and healthy donor samples were processed jointly. TCRB sequences were amplified from cDNA with the immunoSEQ multiplex PCR, producing 87-bp fragments spanning the CDR3 region. The amplicons were sequenced using the Illumina HiSeq platform. On the authors' methods: PCR bias was corrected computationally using synthetic template baselines, and reads within Hamming distance 2 were collapsed, with unmergeable singletons discarded. By aligning reads against IMGT, V, D and J genes, CDR3 length, and insertions or deletions at six rearrangement sites were assigned. Within each subset, clonotype counts were normalized to sorted cell number, and only after that were true diversity and Gini coefficients computed with the tcR R package. Repertoire sharing was quantified using the overlap coefficient calculated on TCRB nucleotide sequences. Out-of-frame TCRB sequences from naive cells were analyzed to stand in for the pre-selection repertoire. Imported from immuneACCESS, the table was reduced by TCRdb to in-frame sequences with V and J called. These copies leave out some clones; in studies compared against another copy, an unresolved V gene accounts for under half, and the cause of the remainder is not known. V, J and clone size were drawn from that table, and D and trimming were deduced from the DNA. The table for this sample lists some 250,000 clones; roughly 14% of them were counted only once. The ten largest account for approximately 0.018% of the sample.

These data belong to a study of beta chain features in type 1 diabetes (dated by TCRdb to between 2017 and 2018). In the study overall: Mean age, gender distribution, total cell number and subset yield were not different between patients and healthy donors. A total of 107,917,701 sorted cells were examined across all samples, and the number of cells per subset was strongly correlated with RNA yield. In the study, recently diagnosed type 1 diabetes patients and matched healthy donors were compared on the TCRB repertoires of their sorted circulating CD4+ T cell subsets. Whereas all 30 or so donors provided naive and central memory subsets, regulatory and stem cell-like memory subsets were isolated from just 8 patients and about 8 healthy donors. Study-wide conclusions, independent of this receptor: A moderate but significant shortening of TCRB CDR3 length was observed in type 1 diabetes patients in all four CD4+ subsets. The naive, central memory and regulatory TCRB repertoires appeared to resemble one another more closely among patients than among healthy donors. Because cDNA was sequenced instead of genomic DNA, activated cells with high expression could be over-represented, although the groups did not differ in activation or CD3 levels. Only small numbers of individuals were included in the HLA sub-analyses, which left unresolved whether HLA type had any influence on TCRB rearrangement. Patients with type 1 diabetes made fewer insertions and deleted more nucleotides at VDJ recombination sites, implying thymic rearrangement abnormalities. Shorter templates might be favored by PCR, yet because patient and control samples were amplified and corrected together, any such skew would affect both groups equally.

What was sequenced was naive CD4+ T cells from blood. The cell subset or site label for this specimen denotes: true naive CD4+ T cells. The TCR originated in a young man with type 1 diabetes. Rearrangement joined TRBV19 to TRBJ2-1; a stretch of 10 junction bases matches TRBD1. Read as DNA, the sequence is TGTGCCAGTATGGGGACAGGGGTAAGGTACTACAATGAGCAGTTCTTC. Protein translation: CASMGTGVRYYNEQFF.